This TCR beta chain was observed in a study of T cell repertoires in cytomegalovirus infection. Study-level information: Both recently identified HLA-C-restricted and well-studied HLA-B-restricted CMV epitopes were used in the study. Based on public TCR beta signatures, there were indications of CMV infection and of a matching HLA type. Study results and limitations: Within the response measured ex vivo, HLA-C-restricted CMV-specific TCR beta clonotypes were dominant.

TCRdb called the reads again in MiXCR, with one record for every CDR3 protein. The sample contains roughly 990,000 distinct CDR3 sequences, about 33% of which appear only once. Note on this clonotype: Its specificity is unknown.

The germline V and J ends were trimmed by 4 bases and 6 bases, with 12 bases remaining between them. The CDR3 extends over 13 amino acids. Germline assignment: CDR1 SGHVS and CDR2 FNYEAQ. This clonotype was obtained from a human donor in good health (CMV status not recorded). Some clones in this sample may be carry-over from other donors' samples. The V and J genes are TRBV7-6 and TRBJ1-1; D is unclear. Sequenced material: cultured CD8+ T cells from PBMCs, taken from culture after CMV antigen stimulation. The chain's CDR3 is CASSSPYGPEAFF. Written as DNA, the CDR3 is TGTGCCAGCAGCTCTCCTTATGGCCCTGAAGCTTTCTTT.